Listed here are 10 T cell receptor beta chains from one sample, sequenced in a study of shared clonotypes between healthy human individuals. Only in-frame clones appear in the TCRdb table, and some are missing; sequencing was by immunoSEQ multiplex PCR. This table holds 2 million to 3 million clones, approximately 93% found once. The sample comprised naive CD4+ T cells from PBMCs. Subset specified: CD45RA+ positively selected. These receptors originate from a man younger than 30 in good health. Some clones in this sample may be carry-over from other donors' samples.

The J gene is TRBJ2-3, the V gene TRBV7-9; D is perhaps TRBD2 (5 bases). V dropped 1 base and J dropped 6 bases, with 11 bases sitting between them. The CDR3 is 14 amino acids. The germline V gene has CDR1 SEHNR and CDR2 FQNEAQ (reference sequence). The DNA for the CDR3 is TGTGCCAGCAGCTTAGGAGCGGCCGGGGATACGCAGTATTTT. Its protein product is CASSLGAAGDTQYF.

This chain joins TRBV10-3 and TRBJ1-1; 8 bases line up with TRBD1. Per germline, CDR1 ENHRY and CDR2 SYGVKD. The ends lost 6 bases at V and 7 bases at J; junction bases unmatched: 7. The CDR3 loop spans 13 amino acids. The CDR3 sequence: CAIRPPGGGEAFF. The CDR3 DNA is TGTGCCATCAGACCCCCAGGGGGCGGTGAAGCTTTCTTT.

The chain recombines TRBV19 with TRBJ1-1; 8 bases align to TRBD1. CDR3 length: 15 residues. Trimming cost V 9 bases and J 1 base; bases outside gene matches: 10. Germline CDR1 is LNHDA and CDR2 is SQIVND (reference sequence). Written as DNA, the CDR3 is TGTGCCAGCGCCTCTCAGGGGGCGACGAACACTGAAGCTTTCTTT. As protein: CASASQGATNTEAFF.

This clone was picked up a small number of times. The chain carries TRBV19 and TRBJ1-1; D not certain. The V gene's germline CDR1 is LNHDA and CDR2 SQIVND (reference sequence). V was cut by 4 bases and J by 10 bases, with 16 bases left in between. The CDR3 contains 13 residues. Here the CDR3 DNA reads TGTGCCAGTAGTAACAAACCGGGCTCGGGAGCTTTCTTT. This codes for CASSNKPGSGAFF.

This chain connects TRBV7-2 to TRBJ2-1; possible D gene TRBD1, 6 bases. From germline, CDR1 is SGHTA and CDR2 FQGNSA. This CDR3 is built from 17 residues. V was pared by 0 bases and J by 3 bases, with 15 bases between. This chain's CDR3 is CASSLASLGTYYNEQFF. DNA for the CDR3: TGTGCCAGCAGCTTAGCGTCTCTCGGGACATACTACAATGAGCAGTTCTTC.

This chain connects TRBV27 to TRBJ2-5; D may be TRBD1 (5 bases). V shed 3 bases and J shed 5 bases, with 13 bases lying between them. The CDR3 is made up of 14 amino acids. The germline V gene encodes CDR1 MNHEY and CDR2 SMNVEV (reference sequence). The CDR3 here is CASSFARTRETQYF. CDR3 nucleotides: TGTGCCAGCAGTTTCGCTCGGACACGGGAGACCCAGTACTTC.

The chain joins TRBV5-1 to TRBJ2-1; 7 positions agree with TRBD2. Looked up from germline, CDR1 is SGHRS and CDR2 is YFSETQ. V dropped 1 base and J dropped 0; count of bases not matched to a gene: 10. CDR3 length equals 18 residues. The CDR3 DNA reads TGCGCCAGCAGCTTGTTCCCTAGCGGCGCTGGCTCCTACAATGAGCAGTTCTTC. It specifies CASSLFPSGAGSYNEQFF.

This sequence joins TRBV27 and TRBJ2-5, with TRBD1 matching over 7 bases. This CDR3 is built from 16 residues. V lost 6 bases and J lost 2; bases outside the gene matches: 12. CDR1 and CDR2 (germline): MNHEY, SMNVEV (reference sequence). CDR3 nucleotide sequence: TGTGCCAGCAGCCGGACAGGACAGACTTATCAAGAGACCCAGTACTTC. It is translated as CASSRTGQTYQETQYF.

This chain joins TRBV14 and TRBJ1-2; D possibly corresponds to TRBD1 (5 bases). V lost 1 base and J 3 bases, leaving 12 bases between the germline ends. Germline CDR1 reads SGHDN; CDR2 reads FVKESK. This CDR3 has 15 residues. The CDR3: CASSQGPQAYYGYTF. CDR3 sequence (DNA): TGTGCCAGCAGCCAAGGCCCACAGGCTTACTATGGCTACACCTTC.

The chain uses TRBV4-2 and TRBJ1-3; the D is unclear. Germline-derived CDR1 and CDR2 are LGHNA and YNFKEQ. V was trimmed by 1 base and J by 2 bases, leaving 9 bases between them. The CDR3 extends over 15 amino acids. CDR3 amino acids: CASSQGTAPGNTIYF. CDR3 in DNA: TGTGCCAGCAGCCAAGGAACAGCCCCTGGAAACACCATATATTTT.